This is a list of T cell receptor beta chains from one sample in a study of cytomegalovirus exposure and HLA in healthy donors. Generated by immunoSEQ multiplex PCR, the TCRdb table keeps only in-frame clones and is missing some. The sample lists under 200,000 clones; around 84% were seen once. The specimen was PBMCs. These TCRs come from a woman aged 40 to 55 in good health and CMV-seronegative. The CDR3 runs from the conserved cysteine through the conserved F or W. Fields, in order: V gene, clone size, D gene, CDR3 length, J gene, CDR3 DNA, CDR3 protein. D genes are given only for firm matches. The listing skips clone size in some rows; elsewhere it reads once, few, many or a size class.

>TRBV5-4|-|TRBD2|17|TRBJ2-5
TGTGCCAGCAGCCGCGCAAGGACGGGACTAGCGGAAGAGACCCAGTACTTC
CASSRARTGLAEETQYF
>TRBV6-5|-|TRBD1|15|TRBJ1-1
TGTGCCAGCAGTTACTCGAACAGGGGGTTCGCAGAAGCTTTCTTT
CASSYSNRGFAEAFF
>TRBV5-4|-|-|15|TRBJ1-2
TGTGCCAGCAGCGAGCCGCTAGTTTCTCTCTATGGCTACACCTTC
CASSEPLVSLYGYTF
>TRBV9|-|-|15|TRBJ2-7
TGTGCCAGCAGCGTAGGGGCAGGGCTTGGCTACGAGCAGTACTTC
CASSVGAGLGYEQYF
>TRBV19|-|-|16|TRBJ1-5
TGTGCCAGTACCGATCACGGGGCGGGAAGCAATCAGCCCCAGCATTTT
CASTDHGAGSNQPQHF
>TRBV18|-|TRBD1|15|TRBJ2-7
TGTGCCAGCTCACCACCGTCGGGACAGGGGGACGAGCAGTACTTC
CASSPPSGQGDEQYF
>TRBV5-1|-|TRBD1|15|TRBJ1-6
TGCGCCAGCAGCTCAAGACAGGGAGCGGGTTCACCCCTCCACTTT
CASSSRQGAGSPLHF
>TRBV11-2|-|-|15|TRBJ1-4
TGTGCCAGCAGCTTATCCGTACAGGGTTTAGAAAAACTGTTTTTT
CASSLSVQGLEKLFF
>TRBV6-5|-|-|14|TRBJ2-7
TGTGCCAGCAGTTACGGGACTCCGTCCTACGAGCAGTACTTC
CASSYGTPSYEQYF
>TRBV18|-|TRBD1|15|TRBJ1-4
TGTGCCAGCTCAGGGACAGGTCTCATGAATGAAAAACTGTTTTTT
CASSGTGLMNEKLFF
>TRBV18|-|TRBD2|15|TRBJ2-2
TGTGCCAGCTCGATAACTAGCGGGGACACCGGGGAGCTGTTTTTT
CASSITSGDTGELFF
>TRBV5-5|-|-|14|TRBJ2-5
TGTGCCAGCAGCTTACAGGCTATTAGGGAGACCCAGTACTTC
CASSLQAIRETQYF
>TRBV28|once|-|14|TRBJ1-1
TGTGCCAGCAGTTTCGGAGGGGCCGGAACTGAAGCTTTCTTT
CASSFGGAGTEAFF
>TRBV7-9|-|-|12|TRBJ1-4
TGTGCCAGCAGCTTAGCTCTTGAAAAACTGTTTTTT
CASSLALEKLFF
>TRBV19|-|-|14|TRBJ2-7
TGTGCCAGTAGTAATCACGGGGGACCCTACGAGCAGTACTTC
CASSNHGGPYEQYF
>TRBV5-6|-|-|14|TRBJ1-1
TGTGCCAGCAGCTTTCGTATGCGAGGGACTGAAGCTTTCTTT
CASSFRMRGTEAFF
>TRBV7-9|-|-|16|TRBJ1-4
TGTGCCAGCAGCCTAGCATTAACAGCAACTAATGAAAAACTGTTTTTT
CASSLALTATNEKLFF
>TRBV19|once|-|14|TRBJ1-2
TGTGCCAGTAGTACTCAATCAGCTAACTATGGCTACACCTTC
CASSTQSANYGYTF
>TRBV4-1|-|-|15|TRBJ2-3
TGCGCCAGCAGCCAAGACCAGGGGCCGGCCGATACGCAGTATTTT
CASSQDQGPADTQYF
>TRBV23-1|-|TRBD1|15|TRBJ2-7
TGCGCCAGCAGTCAATCAGGACAGGGTACCTACGAGCAGTACTTC
CASSQSGQGTYEQYF
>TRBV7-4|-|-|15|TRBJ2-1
TGTGCCAGCAGCCGCAAGGGGGCCCTGGGGGGTGAGCAGTTCTTC
CASSRKGALGGEQFF
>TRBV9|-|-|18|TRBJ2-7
TGTGCCAGCAGCCAAACCCAGGGGATGGCAGGTCTAGGCTACGAGCAGTACTTC
CASSQTQGMAGLGYEQYF
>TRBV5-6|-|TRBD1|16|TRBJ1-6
TGTGCCAGCAGCCGGGAATCGGGACAGCGAAATTCACCCCTCCACTTT
CASSRESGQRNSPLHF
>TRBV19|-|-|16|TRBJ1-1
TGTGCCAGTAGTCCTAGCCTCTACTTTGGGAACACTGAAGCTTTCTTT
CASSPSLYFGNTEAFF
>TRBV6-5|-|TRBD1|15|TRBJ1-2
TGTGCCAGCAGTTACTCGAACAGGGGATGGAATGGCTACACCTTC
CASSYSNRGWNGYTF
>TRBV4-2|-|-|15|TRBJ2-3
TGTGCCAGCAGCCAGGGCCAGGCTAGCACAGATACGCAGTATTTT
CASSQGQASTDTQYF
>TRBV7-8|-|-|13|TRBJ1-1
TGTGCCAGCAGGACAGAGTTGAACACTGAAGCTTTCTTT
CASRTELNTEAFF
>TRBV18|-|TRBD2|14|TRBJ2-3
TGTGCCAGCTCCGGGGGGGTCCGCACAGATACGCAGTATTTT
CASSGGVRTDTQYF
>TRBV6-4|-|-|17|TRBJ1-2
TGTGCCAGCAGTGACTCGAGTCGAAGTGGGGGCAACTATGGCTACACCTTC
CASSDSSRSGGNYGYTF
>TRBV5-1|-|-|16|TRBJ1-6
TGCGCCAGCAGCCACGAGACCGGGGGGATTAATTCACCCCTCCACTTT
CASSHETGGINSPLHF
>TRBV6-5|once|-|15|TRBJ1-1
TGTGCCAGCATATTACACCAGGGGAACAGGGCTGAAGCTTTCTTT
CASILHQGNRAEAFF
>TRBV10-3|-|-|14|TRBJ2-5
TGTGCCATCAGTGACTTTGGGGGGCAAGAGACCCAGTACTTC
CAISDFGGQETQYF
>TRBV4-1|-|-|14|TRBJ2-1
TGCGCCAGCAGCCAAGATCTCTTGCGGAATGAGCAGTTCTTC
CASSQDLLRNEQFF
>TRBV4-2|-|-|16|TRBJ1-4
TGTGCCAGCAGCCAAGGGCCTCAGGGGACTAATGAAAAACTGTTTTTT
CASSQGPQGTNEKLFF
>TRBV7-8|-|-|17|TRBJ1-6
TGTGCCAGCAGCTCTCGCTACGGGACAAAGGGCGGTTCACCCCTCCACTTT
CASSSRYGTKGGSPLHF
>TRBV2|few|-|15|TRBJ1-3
TGTGCCAGCAGTGGACAGTCAATTTACGGAAACACCATATATTTT
CASSGQSIYGNTIYF
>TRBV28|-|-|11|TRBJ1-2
TGTGCCATAACAGCTCAGGGTGGCTACACCTTC
CAITAQGGYTF
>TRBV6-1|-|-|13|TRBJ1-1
TGTGCCAGCGAAAAGGGGTATGGAATGGAAGCTTTCTTT
CASEKGYGMEAFF
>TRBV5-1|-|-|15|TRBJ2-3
TGCGCCAGCAGCTGGATCGGGACATTCACAGATACGCAGTATTTT
CASSWIGTFTDTQYF
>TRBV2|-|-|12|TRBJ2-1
TGTGCCAGCAGCCTGCGGGGCAATGAGCAGTTCTTC
CASSLRGNEQFF
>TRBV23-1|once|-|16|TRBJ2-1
TGCGCCAGCAGTCATAATGCGGACAGAAAAGACAATGAGCAGTTCTTC
CASSHNADRKDNEQFF
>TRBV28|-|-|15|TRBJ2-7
TGTGCCAGCAGCAGCGTCGGGGGGCGCGCCTACGAGCAGTACTTC
CASSSVGGRAYEQYF
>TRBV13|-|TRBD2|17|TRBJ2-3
TGTGCCAGCAGCTTAGCCGGGCGGGGGGGCCCCGGAGATACGCAGTATTTT
CASSLAGRGGPGDTQYF
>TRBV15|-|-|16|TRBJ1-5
TGTGCCACCAGCAACCCGAGGGGGGGGCCCAATCAGCCCCAGCATTTT
CATSNPRGGPNQPQHF
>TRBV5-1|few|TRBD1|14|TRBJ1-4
TGCGCCAGCAGCCCTGGACAGGGAGGAGAAAAACTGTTTTTT
CASSPGQGGEKLFF
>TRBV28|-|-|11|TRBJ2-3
TGTGCCAGCAGCCCTGGACTTCCGCAGTATTTT
CASSPGLPQYF
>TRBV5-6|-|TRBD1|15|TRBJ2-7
TGTGCCAGCAGCTTGGTCGGGACAGGGCCCTACGAGCAGTACTTC
CASSLVGTGPYEQYF
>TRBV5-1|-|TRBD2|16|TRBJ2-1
TGCGCCAGCAGCCTGGCGCCTGGCGGGGGGGCCAATGAGCAGTTCTTC
CASSLAPGGGANEQFF
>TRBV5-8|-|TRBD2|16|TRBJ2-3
TGTGCCAGCAGCTTGCCCCTAGCGGACTTGTCAGATACGCAGTATTTT
CASSLPLADLSDTQYF
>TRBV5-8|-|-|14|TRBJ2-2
TGTGCCAGCAGCTTGGGACTGAACACCGGGGAGCTGTTTTTT
CASSLGLNTGELFF
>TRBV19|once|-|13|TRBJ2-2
TGTGCCAGTAGCTACAGGGAGACCGGGGAGCTGTTTTTT
CASSYRETGELFF
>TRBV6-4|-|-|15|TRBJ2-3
TGTGCCAGCAGTGACGTCGCGGGGCACACAGATACGCAGTATTTT
CASSDVAGHTDTQYF
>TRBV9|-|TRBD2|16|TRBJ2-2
TGTGCCAGCAGCGTCTCTAGCGGGTACAACACCGGGGAGCTGTTTTTT
CASSVSSGYNTGELFF
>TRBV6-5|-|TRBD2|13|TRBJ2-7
TGTGCCAGCAGGCTAGCGGGGGGGAACGAGCAGTACTTC
CASRLAGGNEQYF
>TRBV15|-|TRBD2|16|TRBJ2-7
TGTGCCACCAGCAGAGGGAGCGGGGGCTCGCCCTACGAGCAGTACTTC
CATSRGSGGSPYEQYF
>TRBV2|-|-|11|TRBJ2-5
TGTGCCAGCAGCGTTAAAGAGACCCAGTACTTC
CASSVKETQYF
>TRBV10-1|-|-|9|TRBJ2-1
TGCGCCAGAGAAGGGGTTCAGTTCTTC
CAREGVQFF
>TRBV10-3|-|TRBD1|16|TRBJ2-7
TGTGCCATCAGCTCGAACGTCGGGACAGGGGTAGCCGAGCAGTACTTC
CAISSNVGTGVAEQYF
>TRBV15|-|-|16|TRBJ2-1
TGTGCCACCAGCCCCCGGGCGGGAAACTCCTACAATGAGCAGTTCTTC
CATSPRAGNSYNEQFF
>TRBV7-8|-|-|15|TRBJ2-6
TGTGCCAGCAGCTTAGGTAACTCTGGGGCCAACGTCCTGACTTTC
CASSLGNSGANVLTF